Listed here is a single T cell receptor beta chain. What it binds is unknown. This record comes from a study of blood T cells in healthy people across ages. Whole-study context: The template switching approach captured approximately one barcoded beta molecule for every two T cells.

CDR1 is DFQATT and CDR2 is SNEGSKA in the germline V gene (reference sequence). V was shortened by 3 bases and J by 6 bases, with 17 bases between the two germline ends. The CDR3 has 14 amino acids. Sample-barcoded 5' priming and a J-beta primer mix drove a second PCR of about 6 to 12 cycles. Each cDNA molecule was tagged by a template-switch adaptor with 12 random nucleotides. MiXCR, applied by TCRdb to the 5' RACE reads, yields one record per CDR3 protein. The sample has about 780,000 distinct CDR3 sequences, more than 25% seen once. Study-level findings and limits: For the donors, CMV status was unknown and possibly confounded expanded clonotype changes.

This sample also appeared in a second study, on T cells of mothers and their children.

What was sequenced was blood. The clonotype was recovered from a boy aged 5-17 years in good health. This chain links TRBV20-1 with TRBJ1-1; D is possibly TRBD1 (5 bases). The CDR3 DNA reads as TGCAGTGCTAGGGGAGGGCCCTGGGGGGCTGAAGCTTTCTTT. Translation: CSARGGPWGAEAFF.